The 14 T cell receptor beta chains reported below all come from one sample, sequenced in a study of shared clonotypes between healthy human individuals. Measured with immunoSEQ multiplex PCR; TCRdb has only the in-frame clones, and not every one. The sample lists about 680,000 clones, roughly 94% seen once, with about a quarter in the top ten. Naive CD8 cells comprised CD45RO-negative, CCR7-positively selected cells, excluding terminally differentiated effector memory CD45RA+ cells. The sequenced sample consisted of naive CD8+ T cells sorted from blood. Source of these receptors: a man aged 25 to 45 in good health.

The J gene is TRBJ2-1, the V gene TRBV7-9; 11 bases fit TRBD1. There are 18 residues in the CDR3. Germline loops: CDR1 SEHNR, CDR2 FQNEAQ (reference sequence). The V segment lost 3 bases and the J segment 1 base; nucleotides outside the gene matches: 8. The CDR3, as DNA: TGTGCCAGCAGCTTCTGGGACAGGGGGACCCCTTCCTACAATGAGCAGTTCTTC. Residues: CASSFWDRGTPSYNEQFF.

This sequence joins TRBV16 and TRBJ2-7; 14 bases align to TRBD2. Germline V CDR1 and CDR2: KGHSY, FQNENV. The length of the CDR3 is 19 residues. After removal of 0 bases from V and 2 bases from J, the junction contained 9 bases not matched to a gene. CDR3 nucleotides: TGTGCCAGCAGCCAATCGCAGACTAGCGGGAGGGCCGGGGCCTACGAGCAGTACTTC. Translated, it gives CASSQSQTSGRAGAYEQYF.

CDR3: CASSQVVGQGRRTNYGYTF. The CDR3 DNA sequence: TGCGCCAGCAGCCAGGTTGTGGGGCAGGGGCGAAGAACTAACTATGGCTACACCTTC. The chain joins TRBV4-1 to TRBJ1-2; D possibly corresponds to TRBD1 (6 bases). The germline V and J ends were trimmed by 3 bases and 0 bases, with 23 bases remaining between them. CDR1 MGHRA and CDR2 YSYEKL come from the germline V gene. This CDR3 contains 19 residues.

This clone was found once. The chain couples TRBV5-1 to TRBJ1-1; D is perhaps TRBD1 (5 bases). The CDR3 totals 16 residues. Trimming cost V 7 bases and J 1 base, with 20 bases left between them. The germline CDR1 and CDR2 sequences are SGHRS and YFSETQ. CDR3 residues: CASSSSIGQGNTEAFF. CDR3 coding DNA: TGCGCCAGCTCTTCGAGTATCGGACAAGGGAACACTGAAGCTTTCTTT.

This clone was counted a single time. V is TRBV7-9 and J is TRBJ2-2; 10 bases map to TRBD2. Trimming took 8 bases from V and 4 from J; bases not matched to a gene: 1. The CDR3 contains 13 residues. Germline V gene data show CDR1 as SEHNR and CDR2 as FQNEAQ (reference sequence). For the CDR3, the DNA is TGTGCCAGCGCTAGCGGGAGCACCGGGGAGCTGTTTTTT. Encoded protein: CASASGSTGELFF.

This clone was detected once. This chain joins TRBV28 and TRBJ2-5; D might be TRBD2 (6 bases). V gave up 5 bases and J gave up 2 bases, with 24 bases separating them. In germline, CDR1 is MDHEN, CDR2 SYDVKM. This CDR3 comprises 18 residues. CDR3 sequence: CASSLLRLAKHKQETQYF. The DNA for the CDR3 is TGTGCCAGCAGTCTATTAAGGCTAGCGAAACACAAACAAGAGACCCAGTACTTC.

V and J are TRBV4-1 and TRBJ1-2; 7 nucleotides match TRBD1. V lost 4 bases, J lost 5 bases, and 7 bases stayed unmatched. The CDR3 is made up of 14 amino acids. CDR1 and CDR2 from the germline V gene are MGHRA and YSYEKL. The CDR3 protein is CASSPTDRAYGYTF. In nucleotides, the CDR3 is TGCGCCAGCAGCCCGACCGACAGGGCGTATGGCTACACCTTC.

This chain links TRBV2 with TRBJ1-1, with unresolved D. Per germline, CDR1 SNHLY and CDR2 FYNNEI. The CDR3 spans 15 residues. The germline V and J ends were trimmed by 8 bases and 0 bases, with 16 bases remaining between them. CDR3 protein: CASPPGREMNTEAFF. As DNA, the CDR3 is TGTGCCAGCCCCCCTGGGAGGGAGATGAACACTGAAGCTTTCTTT.

V and J are TRBV4-3 and TRBJ2-1; 7 bases fit TRBD1. The V gene's germline CDR1 is LGHNA and CDR2 YSLEER. The length of the CDR3 is 15 residues. The V and J ends lost 4 bases and 2 bases, in that order; junction bases with no gene match: 5. The CDR3 loop reads CASSRGTAAYNEQFF. The CDR3 nucleotides are TGCGCCAGCAGCCGAGGGACAGCAGCCTACAATGAGCAGTTCTTC.

This chain connects TRBV6-6 to TRBJ1-5, with D perhaps matching TRBD1 (5 bases). Trimming took 2 bases from V and 5 from J, leaving 7 bases between them. Germline V gives CDR1 MNHNY, CDR2 SVGAGI (reference sequence). This CDR3 has 13 amino acids. The CDR3 DNA reads as TGTGCCAGCAGTTACGGGGCTCATCAGCCCCAGCATTTT. Translation gives CASSYGAHQPQHF.

This clone was seen a single time. The chain carries TRBV5-1 and TRBJ2-3; D possibly corresponds to TRBD1 (5 bases). Germline V gives CDR1 SGHRS, CDR2 YFSETQ. V was clipped by 2 bases and J by 2 bases, with 6 bases between them. CDR3 size: 13 residues. In DNA form, the CDR3 reads TGCGCCAGCAGCTTCGGACACACAGATACGCAGTATTTT. Its translation: CASSFGHTDTQYF. The whole variable domain, remainder taken from reference TRBV5-1 and TRBJ2-3, is KAGVTQTPRYLIKTRGQQVTLSCSPISGHRSVSWYQQTPGQGLQFLFEYFSETQRNKGNFPGRFSGRQFSNSRSEMNVSTLELGDSALYLCASSFGHTDTQYFGPGTRLTVL.

The rearrangement links TRBV7-9 to TRBJ2-1; no clear D gene. The CDR3 covers 16 residues. Trimming took 1 base from V and 6 from J, leaving 16 bases between them. From germline, CDR1 is SEHNR and CDR2 FQNEAQ (reference sequence). The CDR3 DNA is TGTGCCAGCAGCTTAGATGACCTCAGTTTCCCCAATGAGCAGTTCTTC. Amino acids: CASSLDDLSFPNEQFF.

V is TRBV7-3 and J is TRBJ2-3, with D possibly being TRBD2 (6 bases). V dropped 5 bases and J dropped 4 bases, with 13 bases sitting between them. Germline CDR1 is SGHTA and CDR2 is FQGTGA. This CDR3 is built from 14 residues. CDR3 sequence: CASSPTGGADTQYF. CDR3 bases: TGTGCCAGCAGCCCGACTGGCGGGGCAGATACGCAGTATTTT.

The CDR3 bases are TGTGCCAGCAGCCCCCGGGACAGGGGGAACTATGGCTACACCTTC. It is translated as CASSPRDRGNYGYTF. The rearrangement links TRBV9 to TRBJ1-2; 11 nucleotides agree with TRBD1. CDR1 and CDR2 from the germline V gene are SGDLS and YYNGEE. CDR3 size: 15 residues. With 4 bases clipped from V and 2 bases from J, the junction kept 4 bases outside the gene matches.